The 10 T cell receptor beta chains below were found in one sample sequenced in a study of vaccination and CD4 T cells after COVID-19. Treatment of the sample: approximately nine-day PBMC culture with coronavirus spike peptide pools or control peptides (ViraFEST assay). The antigens these receptors bind are not known. Sequenced with the Oncomine TCR Beta short-read assay was DNA taken from cultured CD4+ T cells. TCRdb re-called the PCR reads with MiXCR, one entry per CDR3 protein. The table has thousands of distinct CDR3 sequences, about 70% seen once. Material: CD4+ T cells from blood, cultured in vitro. Every receptor here comes from a human donor who had recovered from COVID-19.

CDR3: CSARGDRASYGYTF. In DNA, the CDR3 is TGCAGTGCTAGAGGGGACAGGGCCTCCTATGGCTACACCTTC. This sequence joins TRBV20-1 and TRBJ1-2; 9 bases line up with TRBD1. Germline V gene data show CDR1 as DFQATT and CDR2 as SNEGSKA (reference sequence). V gave up 1 base and J gave up 4 bases; unmatched junction bases: 4. This CDR3 has 14 residues.

The V call is TRBV7-2, the J call TRBJ1-6; the D gene is possibly TRBD1 (5 bases). Germline loops: CDR1 SGHTA, CDR2 FQGNSA. The CDR3 runs 15 residues. Trimming removed 1 base at V and 8 bases at J, with 12 bases between. The CDR3 sequence: CASSLDGGFDSPLHF. Written as DNA, the CDR3 is TGTGCCAGCAGCTTAGACGGGGGTTTTGATTCACCCCTCCACTTT. Complete variable domain (other parts from reference TRBV7-2 and TRBJ1-6): GAGVSQSPSNKVTEKGKDVELRCDPISGHTALYWYRQSLGQGLEFLIYFQGNSAPDKSGLPSDRFSAERTGGSVSTLTIQRTQQEDSAVYLCASSLDGGFDSPLHFGNGTRLTVT.

This chain links TRBV6-2 or TRBV6-3 with TRBJ2-5; D is unclear. Germline V lookup: CDR1 MNHEY, CDR2 SVGEGT. This CDR3 is 12 amino acids long. Trimming took 5 bases from V and 1 from J, leaving 5 bases between them. The CDR3 sequence: CASSLLQETQYF. CDR3 sequence (DNA): TGTGCCAGCAGTCTCCTCCAAGAGACCCAGTACTTC.

The chain links TRBV6-2 or TRBV6-3 to TRBJ1-2, with 7 bases identical to TRBD1. The germline gives CDR1 MNHEY, CDR2 SVGEGT. The CDR3 length is 17 residues. The trim removed 3 bases at V and 7 bases at J, leaving 17 bases unmatched. Here the CDR3 reads CASSYRIPRQGGRGYTF. DNA of the CDR3: TGTGCCAGCAGTTATCGTATCCCTCGACAGGGTGGACGTGGCTACACCTTC.

V gene TRBV19 combines with J gene TRBJ2-7, with D possibly being TRBD1 or TRBD2 (5 bases each). The V end was cut by 3 bases, the J end by 1 base, with 7 bases between. The CDR3 length is 13 residues. The germline gives CDR1 LNHDA, CDR2 SQIVND (reference sequence). The CDR3 nucleotides read TGTGCCAGTAGTATCGAGGGGTCCTACGAGCAGTACTTC. Translating gives CASSIEGSYEQYF. Full variable domain (outside the CDR3, taken from reference TRBV19 and TRBJ2-7): DGGITQSPKYLFRKEGQNVTLSCEQNLNHDAMYWYRQDPGQGLRLIYYSQIVNDFQKGDIAEGYSVSREKKESFPLTVTSAQKNPTAFYLCASSIEGSYEQYFGPGTRLTVT.

The V call is TRBV6-2 or TRBV6-3, the J call TRBJ2-3; 9 bases match TRBD2. Losses at the gene ends were 2 bases for V and 0 bases for J; bases not matched to a gene: 3. Germline V gene data show CDR1 as MNHEY and CDR2 as SVGEGT. This CDR3 has 16 residues. The CDR3 region has the DNA TGTGCCAGCAGTTACGGCGGGGGGGCTAGCACAGATACGCAGTATTTT. This translates into CASSYGGGASTDTQYF.

This clonotype is a singleton in its sample. The V and J genes are TRBV5-4 and TRBJ2-4; no firm D call. Germline V gene lookup returns CDR1 SGHNT and CDR2 YYREEE (reference sequence). Trimming took 4 bases from V and 6 from J, leaving 14 bases between them. The CDR3 consists of 14 residues. The CDR3 DNA reads TGTGCCAGCAGCCCCAAGGCAGGTGGAAACATTCAGTACTTC. Translation: CASSPKAGGNIQYF.

Only a few counts were recorded for this clonotype. The chain joins TRBV2 to TRBJ1-5; possible D gene TRBD1, 6 bases. The V end lost 2 bases, the J end lost 3 bases, and 14 bases lay between the germline ends. The V gene's germline CDR1 is SNHLY and CDR2 FYNNEI. The CDR3 contains 16 residues. The CDR3: CASSEREGGINQPQHF. In DNA, the CDR3 is TGTGCCAGCAGTGAAAGGGAAGGGGGGATCAATCAGCCCCAGCATTTT.

In this sample, this clonotype turned up a few times. The rearrangement uses TRBV7-8 and TRBJ1-1, with TRBD1 as a possible D gene (5 bases). V lost 0 bases and J lost 2, with 7 bases in between. Germline assignment: CDR1 SGHVS and CDR2 FQNEAQ. This CDR3 is 14 amino acids long. CDR3 residues: CASSLAQGNTEAFF. The CDR3 DNA reads as TGTGCCAGCAGCTTAGCTCAGGGAAACACTGAAGCTTTCTTT.

V usage is TRBV19 and J usage is TRBJ1-1; weak D call: TRBD1 (5 bases). V was pared by 1 base and J by 4 bases, with 10 bases between. The CDR3 is made up of 14 amino acids. Germline loops: CDR1 LNHDA, CDR2 SQIVND (reference sequence). CDR3 DNA: TGTGCCAGTAGTATAGGACGGGACCCCACTGAAGCTTTCTTT. It specifies CASSIGRDPTEAFF.